Each of the 30 T cell receptor beta chains below was sequenced from the same sample in a study of cytomegalovirus exposure and HLA in healthy donors listed by TCRdb under 2017. The method was the immunoSEQ multiplex PCR assay. The multiplex PCR relied on a mix of 60 forward primers for TCR Vbeta segments and 13 reverse primers for TCR Jbeta segments. As stored in TCRdb, this immuneACCESS dataset retains in-frame rearrangements with V and J assigned. A fraction of the clones does not appear; measured against another copy, unresolved V genes explain less than half of the discrepancy, and the remainder lacks a known reason. The sample table shows 100,000 to 150,000 clones, and 65% to 75% are seen once. 3% to 4.5% of the sample lies in the top ten. Sample: PBMCs. The receptors here all came from a man in his forties in good health and CMV-seropositive.

The rearrangement uses TRBV6-5 and TRBJ1-5; TRBD1 agrees at 7 bases. CDR3 length: 14 amino acids. Germline V gene lookup returns CDR1 MNHEY and CDR2 SVGAGI. The V segment lost 6 bases and the J segment 6 bases; nucleotides outside the gene matches: 8. CDR3 bases: TGTGCCAGCAGCCGGGACAGTCAGGGTCAGCCCCAGCATTTT. This sequence encodes CASSRDSQGQPQHF.

The J gene is TRBJ1-5, the V gene TRBV21-1; no check of the table's D call, TRBD1, against the DNA was made. TRBV21-1 has pseudogene status. The CDR3 is 17 amino acids. CDR3 in amino acids: CASRPLLGDMSNQPQHF. CDR3 DNA sequence: TGTGCCAGCAGACCGCTTCTAGGGGATATGAGCAATCAGCCCCAGCATTTT.

This rearrangement joins TRBV19 to TRBJ2-2, with D perhaps matching TRBD1 (8 bases). Trimming stripped 5 bases from V and 5 bases from J, with 27 bases between. CDR3 size: 19 residues. CDR1 and CDR2 (germline): LNHDA, SQIVND (reference sequence). Written as DNA, the CDR3 is TGTGCCAGTAGTCCCAGGGGGCGCGTCGCGGGGGACTCTACCGGGGAGCTGTTTTTT. Encoded protein: CASSPRGRVAGDSTGELFF.

The chain uses TRBV11-3 and TRBJ1-5, with 10 positions matching TRBD1. The length of the CDR3 is 19 residues. The V gene end was trimmed by 1 base and the J gene end by 2 bases; junction bases not matched to a gene: 11. CDR1 is SGHNT and CDR2 is YENEEA in the germline V gene. The CDR3 reads CASSLVPGQGRRGNQPQHF. Written as DNA, the CDR3 is TGTGCCAGCAGCTTAGTCCCGGGACAGGGGCGCCGAGGCAATCAGCCCCAGCATTTT. The whole variable domain, remainder taken from reference TRBV11-3 and TRBJ1-5, is EAGVVQSPRYKIIEKKQPVAFWCNPISGHNTLYWYLQNLGQGPELLIRYENEEAVDDSQLPKDRFSAERLKGVDSTLKIQPAELGDSAVYLCASSLVPGQGRRGNQPQHFGDGTRLSIL.

This chain links TRBV9 with TRBJ1-2; D is uncertain. Germline V lookup: CDR1 SGDLS, CDR2 YYNGEE. V was shortened by 0 bases and J by 0 bases, with 18 bases between the two germline ends. This CDR3 spans 18 amino acids. CDR3 region: CASSVGGDPNPSNYGYTF. The CDR3 bases are TGTGCCAGCAGCGTAGGCGGGGATCCCAACCCCTCTAACTATGGCTACACCTTC. Full variable domain (outside the CDR3, taken from reference TRBV9 and TRBJ1-2): DSGVTQTPKHLITATGQRVTLRCSPRSGDLSVYWYQQSLDQGLQFLIQYYNGEERAKGNILERFSAQQFPDLHSELNLSSLELGDSALYFCASSVGGDPNPSNYGYTFGSGTRLTVV.

The chain has TRBV13 and TRBJ1-3; D ambiguous. Germline V gene sequence: CDR1 PRHDT, CDR2 FYEKMQ (reference sequence). Deletions cut 4 bases from V and 0 bases from J, with 4 bases between. The CDR3 runs 13 residues. The CDR3 DNA reads as TGTGCCAGCAGCTCTTACTCTGGAAACACCATATATTTT. Its protein product is CASSSYSGNTIYF.

In this sample, this clone turned up once. This chain links TRBV21-1 with TRBJ2-3; the DNA was not compared with TRBD2, the D call given in the table. TRBV21-1 is flagged as a pseudogene. This CDR3 contains 14 residues. The CDR3 coding sequence is TGTGCCAGCAGCACCCGAAGCCCCTCAGATACGCAGTATTTT. Amino acids: CASSTRSPSDTQYF.

The chain joins TRBV9 to TRBJ2-5; weak D call: TRBD1 (6 bases). V was trimmed by 4 bases and J by 5 bases, leaving 12 bases between them. This CDR3 contains 13 residues. Germline lookup yields CDR1 SGDLS and CDR2 YYNGEE. The CDR3 DNA reads TGTGCCAGCAGCTCCTTAAGGGGGGAGACCCAGTACTTC. It codes for CASSSLRGETQYF.

The CDR3 sequence: CASSLLGYNEQFF. The CDR3 region has the DNA TGCGCCAGCAGCCTCCTAGGTTACAATGAGCAGTTCTTC. J is TRBJ2-1 and V is TRBV10-2, with D uncertain. Germline V CDR1 and CDR2: WSHSY, SAAADI. V was trimmed by 6 bases and J by 4 bases, leaving 10 bases between them. This CDR3 has 13 amino acids.

V is TRBV7-9 and J is TRBJ2-5, with D perhaps TRBD2 (6 bases). Germline loops: CDR1 SEHNR, CDR2 FQNEAQ (reference sequence). V lost 5 bases and J 11 bases, leaving 15 bases between the germline ends. This CDR3 has 12 residues. CDR3 nucleotides: TGTGCCAGCAGCCCGGTACCTCGGGAGCAGTACTTC. It specifies CASSPVPREQYF.

This clone was recorded only once. The rearrangement links TRBV9 to TRBJ1-2; D ambiguous. This CDR3 spans 15 amino acids. Germline CDR1 reads SGDLS; CDR2 reads YYNGEE. Trimming cost V 0 bases and J 6 bases, with 15 bases left between them. The CDR3 is CASSVVEAVGDGYTF. CDR3 DNA sequence: TGTGCCAGCAGCGTAGTAGAGGCAGTCGGGGATGGCTACACCTTC. The full variable domain, its missing parts supplied by reference TRBV9 and TRBJ1-2, is DSGVTQTPKHLITATGQRVTLRCSPRSGDLSVYWYQQSLDQGLQFLIQYYNGEERAKGNILERFSAQQFPDLHSELNLSSLELGDSALYFCASSVVEAVGDGYTFGSGTRLTVV.

The chain couples TRBV2 to TRBJ2-2; 8 nucleotides line up with TRBD1. Germline V gene data show CDR1 as SNHLY and CDR2 as FYNNEI. Trimming removed 5 bases from V and 5 bases from J; junction bases left unmatched: 7. The CDR3 sequence is 15 residues long. DNA for the CDR3: TGTGCCAGCAGTCCAGGACAGGGTAGGACCGGGGAGCTGTTTTTT. Its protein product is CASSPGQGRTGELFF. The full variable domain, in which reference TRBV2 and TRBJ2-2 provide the parts outside the CDR3, is EPEVTQTPSHQVTQMGQEVILRCVPISNHLYFYWYRQILGQKVEFLVSFYNNEISEKSEIFDDQFSVERPDGSNFTLKIRSTKLEDSAMYFCASSPGQGRTGELFFGEGSRLTVL.

This clone was seen a handful of times. The chain combines TRBV5-6 with TRBJ2-1, with 7 bases matching TRBD2. This CDR3 is built from 17 residues. The V segment lost 0 bases and the J segment 2 bases; nucleotides outside the gene matches: 8. Germline CDR1 is SGHDT and CDR2 is YYEEEE. This CDR3 reads CASSLASLSGAYNEQFF. Here the CDR3 DNA reads TGTGCCAGCAGCTTGGCGTCCCTGAGCGGGGCCTACAATGAGCAGTTCTTC.

This clone was observed a handful of times. The V gene is TRBV25-1, the J gene TRBJ1-1, with 7 bases fitting TRBD1. The germline gives CDR1 MGHDK, CDR2 SYGVNS. The CDR3 consists of 12 residues. Losses at the gene ends were 4 bases for V and 11 bases for J; bases not matched to a gene: 7. The DNA of the CDR3 is TGTGCCAGCAGTGCGACAGGGATTCGTGCTTTCTTT. This translates into CASSATGIRAFF.

The chain joins TRBV11-3 to TRBJ2-1; TRBD1 aligns across 8 bases. Germline-derived CDR1 and CDR2 are SGHNT and YENEEA. The CDR3 sequence is 14 residues long. Germline trimming cut 4 bases from V and 7 bases from J; bases unmatched to any gene: 6. Here the CDR3 DNA reads TGTGCCAGCAGCTCGCGGACAGGGCAGAATGAGCAGTTCTTC. It encodes CASSSRTGQNEQFF.

This sequence joins TRBV7-2 and TRBJ2-2; D is perhaps TRBD2 (6 bases). Trimming left V 5 bases short and J 2 bases short, with 15 bases between. Germline V lookup: CDR1 SGHTA, CDR2 FQGNSA. The CDR3 extends over 16 amino acids. The CDR3 spells CASSPNAGPNTGELFF. CDR3 nucleotides: TGTGCCAGCAGCCCTAACGCGGGGCCTAACACCGGGGAGCTGTTTTTT.

J is TRBJ2-7 and V is TRBV30; the match to TRBD1 covers 7 bases. The CDR3 consists of 12 residues. Germline CDR1 GTSNPN, CDR2 SVGIG (reference sequence). V was pared by 8 bases and J by 5 bases, with 9 bases of the junction left unmatched. CDR3 protein: CAATEGAHEQYF. The CDR3 bases are TGTGCCGCAACCGAGGGGGCCCACGAGCAGTACTTC.

The gene calls are TRBV9 and TRBJ1-4; D might be TRBD1 (6 bases). Germline lookup yields CDR1 SGDLS and CDR2 YYNGEE. The CDR3 is 16 residues long. Deletions cut 4 bases from V and 8 bases from J, with 21 bases between. The CDR3 loop reads CASSPTPDSRYEKLFF. In DNA, the CDR3 is TGTGCCAGCAGCCCAACCCCGGACAGTCGTTACGAAAAACTGTTTTTT.

V is TRBV6-1 and J is TRBJ1-2; tentatively, D is TRBD1 (6 bases). Germline assignment: CDR1 MNHNS and CDR2 SASEGT. The CDR3 length is 13 residues. Trimming removed 6 bases at V and 8 bases at J, with 16 bases between. As DNA, the CDR3 is TGTGCCAGCAGCTCAGCCGTCGACAGGGGCTACACCTTC. Translation gives CASSSAVDRGYTF.

The chain joins TRBV11-3 to TRBJ2-2; weak D call: TRBD2 (5 bases). This CDR3 contains 15 residues. From germline, CDR1 is SGHNT and CDR2 YENEEA. Between the trimmed V and J ends, which lost 4 bases and 1 base, there was a span of 10 bases. CDR3 nucleotides: TGTGCCAGCAGCTGGACCGGAGGGAACACCGGGGAGCTGTTTTTT. Residues: CASSWTGGNTGELFF.

A single count supports this clone. The chain joins TRBV5-5 to TRBJ2-7, with 9 bases aligning to TRBD1. The CDR3 extends over 15 amino acids. Trimming at V came to 1 base and at J to 4 bases, leaving 6 bases not matched to a gene. Germline CDR1 reads SGHKS; CDR2 reads YYEKEE (reference sequence). CDR3 bases: TGTGCCAGCAGCTTGAACGGGGACAGGGTTTACGAGCAGTACTTC. It encodes CASSLNGDRVYEQYF.

Only a few counts were recorded for this clone. The chain employs TRBV2 and TRBJ1-1; 9 nucleotides align to TRBD1. J gave up 5 bases and V 7 bases, and 5 bases lay outside the gene matches. The CDR3 length is 13 residues. From germline, CDR1 is SNHLY and CDR2 FYNNEI. CDR3 residues: CASIRDRETEAFF. CDR3 coding DNA: TGTGCCAGCATCCGGGACAGGGAGACTGAAGCTTTCTTT.

The V call is TRBV25-1, the J call TRBJ2-7, with 7 bases that match TRBD2. Looked up from germline, CDR1 is MGHDK and CDR2 is SYGVNS. After removal of 8 bases from V and 3 bases from J, the junction contained 4 bases not matched to a gene. The CDR3 has 12 residues. CDR3 region: CASGEGLYEQYF. Here the CDR3 DNA reads TGTGCCAGCGGGGAGGGCCTCTACGAGCAGTACTTC.

This clone was seen only once. The gene calls are TRBV13 and TRBJ2-7, with D unclear. The germline V gene has CDR1 PRHDT and CDR2 FYEKMQ (reference sequence). The V gene lost 2 bases and the J gene lost 3 bases, with 5 bases spanning the gap. The CDR3 spans 12 residues. This CDR3 reads CASSLTGYEQYF. DNA for the CDR3: TGTGCCAGCAGCTTAACGGGCTACGAGCAGTACTTC.

The chain links TRBV28 to TRBJ1-5; no reliable D call. Germline-derived CDR1 and CDR2 are MDHEN and SYDVKM. The CDR3 length is 14 residues. The V gene lost 2 bases and the J gene lost 4 bases, with 9 bases spanning the gap. The DNA of the CDR3 is TGTGCCAGCAGTTTAGAACAGTTAAATCAGCCCCAGCATTTT. It is translated as CASSLEQLNQPQHF.

The chain employs TRBV29-1 and TRBJ1-1; D is ambiguous. The CDR3 is 14 residues long. The germline V gene has CDR1 SQVTM and CDR2 ANQGSEA. The V gene lost 1 base and the J gene lost 0 bases, with 9 bases spanning the gap. The CDR3 DNA reads TGCAGCGTTGAAGTTAGTACGATGAACACTGAAGCTTTCTTT. Protein sequence: CSVEVSTMNTEAFF.

The V call is TRBV7-7, the J call TRBJ2-5; perhaps TRBD1 as D (6 bases). Germline V CDR1 and CDR2: SSHAT, FNYEAQ (reference sequence). The CDR3 loop spans 13 amino acids. The V end lost 5 bases, the J end lost 5 bases, and 12 bases lay between the germline ends. The CDR3 sequence is CASSPRGGETQYF. The DNA for the CDR3 is TGTGCCAGCAGCCCCAGGGGCGGGGAGACCCAGTACTTC.

Many counts were recorded for this clone. The chain has TRBV14 and TRBJ2-1; 8 nucleotides align to TRBD2. The CDR3 is 16 amino acids. The junction had 9 bases not matched to a gene; V was cut back by 4 bases and J by 4 bases. CDR1 SGHDN and CDR2 FVKESK come from the germline V gene. The CDR3 DNA reads as TGTGCCAGCAGCCTCGGGGGGGATTGGGGGTACAATGAGCAGTTCTTC. The encoded protein is CASSLGGDWGYNEQFF.

The chain couples TRBV2 to TRBJ2-1; a possible D gene is TRBD1 (6 bases). CDR3 length: 15 residues. Germline V lookup: CDR1 SNHLY, CDR2 FYNNEI. Trimming removed 5 bases at V and 8 bases at J, with 19 bases between. The CDR3: CASSFEQGNFYEQFF. As DNA, the CDR3 is TGTGCCAGCAGTTTTGAACAGGGTAATTTTTATGAGCAGTTCTTC.

V is TRBV11-2 and J is TRBJ2-7; maybe TRBD2 (5 bases). V was clipped by 0 bases and J by 2 bases, with 11 bases between them. The CDR3 is 15 amino acids. Germline-derived CDR1 and CDR2 are SGHAT and FQNNGV. CDR3 region: CASSLELARAYEQYF. The CDR3 bases are TGTGCCAGCAGCTTAGAATTAGCGAGGGCCTACGAGCAGTACTTC.